This TCR beta chain was sequenced in a study of OX40 agonist ivuxolimab in advanced cancers. Turning to the study itself: Anti-PD-1, anti-PD-L1 or anti-CTLA-4 therapy given earlier was allowed, and approximately 40% had some.

TCRdb keeps only in-frame clones here, not all; method: immunoSEQ multiplex PCR. Here the sample spans around 82,000 clones, more than 75% being singletons. Exclusion applied to patients with autoimmune disease history or systemic immunosuppression. As for this clone: What it recognizes is unknown.

The V segment lost 0 bases and the J segment 4 bases; nucleotides outside the gene matches: 1. The CDR3 loop spans 16 amino acids. Study findings and constraints: In the 0.1 to 3.0 mg/kg range, CD4+ and CD8+ blood T cells had expanded clonally by week 6. A proportion of nonresponders additionally exhibited low normalized T-cell clonal expansion.

The chain joins TRBV23-1 to TRBJ2-3, with TRBD2 identical over 13 bases. TRBV23-1 is an open reading frame, and its role is uncertain. The clonotype comes from an adult with an advanced solid tumor such as melanoma, head and neck, liver or kidney cancer. Material: CD4+ or CD8+ T cells sorted from blood, obtained in a trial of the OX40 agonist ivuxolimab. The CDR3 region is CASSQSTSGGADTQYF. The CDR3 DNA reads TGCGCCAGCAGTCAATCTACTAGCGGGGGGGCAGATACGCAGTATTTT.